This is a list of T cell receptor beta chains from one sample in a study of blood T cell repertoires in COVID-19. Method: immunoSEQ multiplex PCR; TCRdb's copy keeps in-frame clones and lacks some. The sample consists of around 72,000 clones, 85% to 90% of them appearing once. The sample was peripheral blood. Receptor source: a man aged 70 or older with active or convalescent COVID-19. Both conserved end residues are part of each CDR3. D genes are given only for firm matches. Clone size is stated in some rows and not others, as once, few, many or a class when expanded.

abundance: .; d_gene: TRBD1; v_gene: TRBV6-5; j_gene: TRBJ1-2; CDR3aa: CACGTGRVGGYTF; CDR3nt: TGTGCCTGCGGGACAGGGAGGGTCGGGGGCTACACCTTC
abundance: .; d_gene: .; v_gene: TRBV9; j_gene: TRBJ1-5; CDR3aa: CASSVGATYQPQHF; CDR3nt: TGTGCCAGCAGCGTAGGGGCTACCTATCAGCCCCAGCATTTT
abundance: .; d_gene: .; v_gene: TRBV27; j_gene: TRBJ2-1; CDR3aa: CASSATLRIDEQFF; CDR3nt: TGTGCCAGCAGTGCAACCCTGCGTATAGATGAGCAGTTCTTC
abundance: few; d_gene: TRBD2; v_gene: TRBV25-1; j_gene: TRBJ2-5; CDR3aa: CASSGHLGSGRSAETQYF; CDR3nt: TGTGCCAGCAGTGGCCACCTCGGGAGCGGGAGGAGTGCAGAGACCCAGTACTTC
abundance: few; d_gene: .; v_gene: TRBV5-1; j_gene: TRBJ1-3; CDR3aa: CASSLVGAGNTIYF; CDR3nt: TGCGCCAGCAGCTTGGTCGGGGCTGGAAACACCATATATTTT
abundance: .; d_gene: .; v_gene: TRBV7-9; j_gene: TRBJ1-2; CDR3aa: CASTPGNWGYTF; CDR3nt: TGTGCCAGCACCCCGGGTAACTGGGGCTACACCTTC
abundance: .; d_gene: TRBD1; v_gene: TRBV18; j_gene: TRBJ1-5; CDR3aa: CASSPGTGGAGPQHF; CDR3nt: TGTGCCAGCTCACCCGGGACAGGGGGCGCGGGGCCCCAGCATTTT
abundance: .; d_gene: TRBD2; v_gene: TRBV6-6; j_gene: TRBJ2-5; CDR3aa: CASRGTSGSFQETQYF; CDR3nt: TGTGCCAGCAGGGGAACTAGCGGGAGTTTTCAAGAGACCCAGTACTTC
abundance: .; d_gene: .; v_gene: TRBV3-1/TRBV3-2; j_gene: TRBJ1-6; CDR3aa: CASSQTATGDNSPLHF; CDR3nt: TGTGCCAGCAGCCAAACAGCGACAGGCGATAATTCACCCCTCCACTTT
abundance: .; d_gene: .; v_gene: TRBV29-1; j_gene: TRBJ2-3; CDR3aa: CSVEQGTDTQYF; CDR3nt: TGCAGCGTTGAACAGGGAACAGATACGCAGTATTTT
abundance: .; d_gene: .; v_gene: TRBV5-1; j_gene: TRBJ1-1; CDR3aa: CASSLHRMNTEAFF; CDR3nt: TGCGCCAGCAGCTTGCACAGAATGAACACTGAAGCTTTCTTT
abundance: .; d_gene: .; v_gene: TRBV2; j_gene: TRBJ2-7; CDR3aa: CASSDYTGSSYEQYF; CDR3nt: TGTGCCAGCAGCGATTATACAGGGAGCTCCTACGAGCAGTACTTC
abundance: once; d_gene: .; v_gene: TRBV19; j_gene: TRBJ1-5; CDR3aa: CASSIVGSNQPQHF; CDR3nt: TGTGCCAGTAGTATAGTTGGCAGCAATCAGCCCCAGCATTTT
abundance: .; d_gene: .; v_gene: TRBV30; j_gene: TRBJ2-7; CDR3aa: CAWRAGPGNYEQYF; CDR3nt: TGTGCCTGGAGGGCGGGGCCCGGAAACTACGAGCAGTACTTC
abundance: .; d_gene: TRBD1; v_gene: TRBV19; j_gene: TRBJ1-4; CDR3aa: CASTGTGGRSFTNEKLFF; CDR3nt: TGTGCCAGCACCGGGACAGGGGGTAGGAGTTTCACTAATGAAAAACTGTTTTTT
abundance: few; d_gene: TRBD1; v_gene: TRBV9; j_gene: TRBJ2-2; CDR3aa: CASSASKGQTNTGELFF; CDR3nt: TGTGCCAGCAGCGCGAGTAAGGGACAGACTAACACCGGGGAGCTGTTTTTT
abundance: .; d_gene: .; v_gene: TRBV24-1; j_gene: TRBJ2-5; CDR3aa: CATRGHLETQYF; CDR3nt: TGTGCCACCAGGGGACATCTCGAGACCCAGTACTTC
abundance: .; d_gene: TRBD1; v_gene: TRBV2; j_gene: TRBJ1-3; CDR3aa: CASREGAPGNTIYF; CDR3nt: TGTGCCAGCCGAGAGGGGGCGCCTGGAAACACCATATATTTT
abundance: .; d_gene: TRBD2; v_gene: TRBV5-1; j_gene: TRBJ2-1; CDR3aa: CASSSWTSSYNEQFF; CDR3nt: TGCGCCAGCAGCTCTTGGACTAGCTCCTACAATGAGCAGTTCTTC
abundance: few; d_gene: .; v_gene: TRBV2; j_gene: TRBJ2-7; CDR3aa: CASTSSYEQYF; CDR3nt: TGTGCCAGCACCTCCTCTTACGAGCAGTACTTC
abundance: .; d_gene: TRBD1; v_gene: TRBV7-9; j_gene: TRBJ1-1; CDR3aa: CASSADRDYMNTEAFF; CDR3nt: TGTGCCAGCAGCGCGGACAGGGACTACATGAACACTGAAGCTTTCTTT
abundance: .; d_gene: .; v_gene: TRBV5-1; j_gene: TRBJ2-2; CDR3aa: CASSLFNEVAGELFF; CDR3nt: TGCGCCAGCAGCTTGTTCAACGAAGTAGCCGGGGAGCTGTTTTTT
abundance: .; d_gene: .; v_gene: TRBV27; j_gene: TRBJ1-4; CDR3aa: CASSLSTTNEKLFF; CDR3nt: TGTGCCAGCAGTTTATCCACAACTAATGAAAAACTGTTTTTT
abundance: .; d_gene: .; v_gene: TRBV29-1; j_gene: TRBJ1-1; CDR3aa: CSATGYTEAFF; CDR3nt: TGCAGCGCCACAGGGTACACTGAAGCTTTCTTT
abundance: .; d_gene: TRBD1; v_gene: TRBV28; j_gene: TRBJ2-7; CDR3aa: CASSPPRGQGSYEQYF; CDR3nt: TGTGCCAGCAGCCCCCCAAGGGGACAGGGCTCCTACGAGCAGTACTTC
abundance: .; d_gene: .; v_gene: TRBV7-8; j_gene: TRBJ1-3; CDR3aa: CASSPRTALMFSGNTIYF; CDR3nt: TGTGCCAGCAGCCCTCGGACAGCACTCATGTTCTCTGGAAACACCATATATTTT
abundance: .; d_gene: TRBD2; v_gene: TRBV6-5; j_gene: TRBJ2-7; CDR3aa: CASSPSSGSREEQYF; CDR3nt: TGTGCCAGCAGTCCCTCTAGCGGGAGTCGAGAAGAGCAGTACTTC
abundance: .; d_gene: TRBD2; v_gene: TRBV6-4; j_gene: TRBJ2-5; CDR3aa: CASINYGLAENQETQYF; CDR3nt: TGTGCCAGCATCAACTATGGACTAGCGGAAAACCAAGAGACCCAGTACTTC
abundance: .; d_gene: .; v_gene: TRBV7-3; j_gene: TRBJ2-5; CDR3aa: CASSLSSGEGTQYF; CDR3nt: TGTGCCAGCAGCTTATCGTCCGGGGAAGGGACCCAGTACTTC
abundance: .; d_gene: .; v_gene: TRBV6-2/TRBV6-3; j_gene: TRBJ1-5; CDR3aa: CASSTGFSQPQHF; CDR3nt: TGTGCCAGCAGTACGGGATTCTCGCAGCCCCAGCATTTT
abundance: .; d_gene: TRBD2; v_gene: TRBV20-1; j_gene: TRBJ2-3; CDR3aa: CSASFSGSADTQYF; CDR3nt: TGCAGTGCTAGTTTTAGCGGGAGTGCAGATACGCAGTATTTT
abundance: .; d_gene: TRBD2; v_gene: TRBV24-1; j_gene: TRBJ2-1; CDR3aa: CATSDLREFSGRGNEQFF; CDR3nt: TGTGCCACCAGTGATTTGCGGGAGTTTAGCGGGAGGGGTAATGAGCAGTTCTTC
abundance: .; d_gene: TRBD1; v_gene: TRBV2; j_gene: TRBJ1-1; CDR3aa: CASSPTGQNTEAFF; CDR3nt: TGTGCCAGCAGTCCGACAGGGCAGAACACTGAAGCTTTCTTT
abundance: few; d_gene: .; v_gene: TRBV28; j_gene: TRBJ1-4; CDR3aa: CASSLFPEKLFF; CDR3nt: TGTGCCAGCAGTTTATTTCCAGAAAAACTGTTTTTT
abundance: .; d_gene: TRBD2; v_gene: TRBV5-1; j_gene: TRBJ2-3; CDR3aa: CASSLRLALGTDTQYF; CDR3nt: TGCGCCAGCAGCTTGAGACTAGCCCTTGGCACAGATACGCAGTATTTT
abundance: .; d_gene: TRBD2; v_gene: TRBV5-1; j_gene: TRBJ2-5; CDR3aa: CASSSLAGGGGIQETQYF; CDR3nt: TGCGCCAGCAGCTCGCTAGCGGGAGGAGGGGGGATCCAAGAGACCCAGTACTTC
abundance: .; d_gene: .; v_gene: TRBV7-2; j_gene: TRBJ2-1; CDR3aa: CASSLAASSYNEQFF; CDR3nt: TGTGCCAGCAGCTTAGCCGCCAGCTCCTACAATGAGCAGTTCTTC
abundance: .; d_gene: TRBD1; v_gene: TRBV5-1; j_gene: TRBJ2-5; CDR3aa: CASSGGPGTGMETQYF; CDR3nt: TGCGCCAGCAGCGGGGGGCCCGGGACAGGGATGGAGACCCAGTACTTC
abundance: .; d_gene: .; v_gene: TRBV11-2; j_gene: TRBJ2-7; CDR3aa: CASSLFTVEQYF; CDR3nt: TGTGCCAGCAGCTTATTCACAGTAGAGCAGTACTTC
abundance: .; d_gene: .; v_gene: TRBV28; j_gene: TRBJ2-3; CDR3aa: CASSGHARGDTQYF; CDR3nt: TGTGCCAGCAGTGGTCACGCGAGAGGAGATACGCAGTATTTT
abundance: once; d_gene: .; v_gene: TRBV5-1; j_gene: TRBJ1-2; CDR3aa: CASSLGQNYGYTF; CDR3nt: TGCGCCAGCAGCTTGGGGCAAAACTATGGCTACACCTTC
abundance: .; d_gene: TRBD2; v_gene: TRBV5-1; j_gene: TRBJ2-2; CDR3aa: CASSLVLAGGPTGELFF; CDR3nt: TGCGCCAGCAGCTTGGTTCTAGCGGGAGGACCCACCGGGGAGCTGTTTTTT
abundance: .; d_gene: TRBD1; v_gene: TRBV2; j_gene: TRBJ1-2; CDR3aa: CASRTQGAKGYTF; CDR3nt: TGTGCCAGCAGGACACAGGGGGCCAAGGGCTACACCTTC
abundance: once; d_gene: TRBD1; v_gene: TRBV3-1/TRBV3-2; j_gene: TRBJ1-2; CDR3aa: CASSPGQGDYGYTF; CDR3nt: TGTGCCAGCAGCCCGGGACAGGGGGACTATGGCTACACCTTC
abundance: .; d_gene: .; v_gene: TRBV30; j_gene: TRBJ2-5; CDR3aa: CAWSADIQETQYF; CDR3nt: TGTGCCTGGAGTGCCGACATCCAAGAGACCCAGTACTTC
abundance: few; d_gene: TRBD1; v_gene: TRBV28; j_gene: TRBJ1-1; CDR3aa: CASSSTPGGTGVKRGEAFF; CDR3nt: TGTGCCAGCAGTTCAACTCCGGGGGGGACAGGGGTTAAGAGGGGTGAAGCTTTCTTT
abundance: .; d_gene: .; v_gene: TRBV19; j_gene: TRBJ1-2; CDR3aa: CASSKGLTSGYGYTF; CDR3nt: TGTGCCAGTAGCAAGGGACTAACCTCGGGATATGGCTACACCTTC
abundance: once; d_gene: TRBD1; v_gene: TRBV13; j_gene: TRBJ1-1; CDR3aa: CASSPQPITGGEAFF; CDR3nt: TGTGCCAGCAGCCCGCAGCCTATTACAGGGGGTGAAGCTTTCTTT
abundance: .; d_gene: .; v_gene: TRBV19; j_gene: TRBJ2-7; CDR3aa: CASLGQVNDEQYF; CDR3nt: TGTGCCAGTTTGGGGCAGGTTAACGACGAGCAGTACTTC
abundance: .; d_gene: .; v_gene: TRBV7-9; j_gene: TRBJ2-7; CDR3aa: CASSSQGFEQYF; CDR3nt: TGTGCCAGCAGCAGCCAGGGATTCGAGCAGTACTTC
abundance: .; d_gene: .; v_gene: TRBV27; j_gene: TRBJ1-5; CDR3aa: CASSPYSSQPQHF; CDR3nt: TGTGCCAGCAGTCCGTATTCCTCCCAGCCCCAGCATTTT